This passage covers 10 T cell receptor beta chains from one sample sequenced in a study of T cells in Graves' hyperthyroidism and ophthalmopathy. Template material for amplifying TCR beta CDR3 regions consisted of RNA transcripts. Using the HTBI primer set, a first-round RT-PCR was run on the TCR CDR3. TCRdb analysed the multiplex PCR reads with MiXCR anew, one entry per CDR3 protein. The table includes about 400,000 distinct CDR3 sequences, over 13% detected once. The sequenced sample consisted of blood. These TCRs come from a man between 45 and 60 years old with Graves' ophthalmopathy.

CDR3 DNA sequence: TGCAGTGCTAGAGCGACGACAGGCCTAAATTCACCCCTCCACTTT. Protein: CSARATTGLNSPLHF. This sequence joins TRBV20-1 and TRBJ1-6; weak D call: TRBD1 (6 bases). V dropped 1 base and J dropped 7 bases, with 14 bases sitting between them. The CDR3 sequence is 15 residues long. Germline values: CDR1 DFQATT, CDR2 SNEGSKA (reference sequence).

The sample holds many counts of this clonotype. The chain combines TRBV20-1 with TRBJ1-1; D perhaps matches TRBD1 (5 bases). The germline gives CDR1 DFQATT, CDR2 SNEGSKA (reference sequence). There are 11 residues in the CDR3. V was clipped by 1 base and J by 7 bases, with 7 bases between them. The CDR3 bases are TGCAGTGCTAGAGGGGGGGGTGAAGCTTTCTTT. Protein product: CSARGGGEAFF.

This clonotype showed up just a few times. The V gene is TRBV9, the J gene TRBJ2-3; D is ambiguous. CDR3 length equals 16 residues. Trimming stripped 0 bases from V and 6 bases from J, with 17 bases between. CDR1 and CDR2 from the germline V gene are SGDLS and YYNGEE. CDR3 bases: TGTGCCAGCAGCGTAGCCCCTGTAGTAGCACCGGATACGCAGTATTTT. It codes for CASSVAPVVAPDTQYF.

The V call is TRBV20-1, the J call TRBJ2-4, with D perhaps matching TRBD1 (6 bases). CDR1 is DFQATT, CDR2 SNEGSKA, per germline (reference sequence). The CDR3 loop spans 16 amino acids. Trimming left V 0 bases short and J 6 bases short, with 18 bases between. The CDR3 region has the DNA TGCAGTGCTAGAGAGACCTGGACCAGAGGGGGAAACATTCAGTACTTC. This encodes CSARETWTRGGNIQYF.

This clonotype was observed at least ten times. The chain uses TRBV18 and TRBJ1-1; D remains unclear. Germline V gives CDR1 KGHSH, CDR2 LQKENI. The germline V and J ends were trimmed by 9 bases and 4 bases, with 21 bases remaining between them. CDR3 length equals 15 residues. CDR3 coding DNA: TGTGCCAGTTCCAGCTCTAGGGCGGGAGTCACTGAAGCTTTCTTT. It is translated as CASSSSRAGVTEAFF.

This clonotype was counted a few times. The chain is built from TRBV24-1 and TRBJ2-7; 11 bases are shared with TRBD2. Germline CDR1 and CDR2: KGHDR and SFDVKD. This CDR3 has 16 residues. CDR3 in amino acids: CAHSGRATKNSYEQYF. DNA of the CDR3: TGTGCACATAGCGGGAGGGCGACGAAAAACTCCTACGAGCAGTACTTC.

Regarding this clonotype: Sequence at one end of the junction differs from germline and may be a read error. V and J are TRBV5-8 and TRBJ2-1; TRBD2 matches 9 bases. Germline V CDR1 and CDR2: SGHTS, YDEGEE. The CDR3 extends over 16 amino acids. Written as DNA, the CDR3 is TGTGCCAGCAGGCTGAGTGCGGGACTAGCAAGGGATGATCAGTTCTTC. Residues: CASRLSAGLARDDQFF.

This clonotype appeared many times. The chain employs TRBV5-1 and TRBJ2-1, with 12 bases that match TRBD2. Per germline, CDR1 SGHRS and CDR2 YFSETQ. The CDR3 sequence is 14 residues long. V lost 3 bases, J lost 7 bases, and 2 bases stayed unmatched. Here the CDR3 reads CASSSLAGGNEQFF. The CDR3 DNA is TGCGCCAGCAGCTCTCTAGCGGGAGGGAATGAGCAGTTCTTC.

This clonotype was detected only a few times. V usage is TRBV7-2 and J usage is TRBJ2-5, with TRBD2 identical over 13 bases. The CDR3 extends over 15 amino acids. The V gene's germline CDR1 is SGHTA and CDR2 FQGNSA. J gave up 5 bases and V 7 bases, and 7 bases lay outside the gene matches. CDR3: CASKGGTSGIETQYF. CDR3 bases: TGTGCCAGCAAAGGGGGGACTAGCGGGATCGAGACCCAGTACTTC.

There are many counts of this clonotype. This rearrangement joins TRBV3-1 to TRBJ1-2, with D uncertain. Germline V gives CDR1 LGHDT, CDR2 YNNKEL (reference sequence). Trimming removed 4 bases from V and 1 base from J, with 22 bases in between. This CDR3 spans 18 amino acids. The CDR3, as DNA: TGTGCCAGCAGCCTCAAGGCGAGTGAAAGCTTCCATAACTATGGCTACACCTTC. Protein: CASSLKASESFHNYGYTF.